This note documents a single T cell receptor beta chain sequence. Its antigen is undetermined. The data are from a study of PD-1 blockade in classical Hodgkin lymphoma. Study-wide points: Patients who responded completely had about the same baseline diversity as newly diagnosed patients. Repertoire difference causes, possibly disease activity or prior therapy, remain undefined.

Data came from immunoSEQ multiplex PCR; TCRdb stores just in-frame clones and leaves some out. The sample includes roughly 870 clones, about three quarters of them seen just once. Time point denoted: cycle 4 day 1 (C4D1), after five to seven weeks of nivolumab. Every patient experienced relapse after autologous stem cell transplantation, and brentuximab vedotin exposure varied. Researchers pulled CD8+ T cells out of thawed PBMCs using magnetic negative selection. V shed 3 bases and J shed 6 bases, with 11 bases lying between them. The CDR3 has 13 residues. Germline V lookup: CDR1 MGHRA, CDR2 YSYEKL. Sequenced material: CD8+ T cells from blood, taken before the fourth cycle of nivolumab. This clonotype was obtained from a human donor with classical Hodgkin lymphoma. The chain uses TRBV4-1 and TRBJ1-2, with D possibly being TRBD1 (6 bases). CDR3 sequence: CASSQTNRDGYTF. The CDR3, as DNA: TGCGCCAGCAGCCAGACAAACAGGGATGGCTACACCTTC.